Detailed here is one TCR beta chain. Its specificity is not known. The length of the CDR3 is 12 residues. With 8 bases removed from V and 5 bases from J, the gap between germline ends came to 13 bases. The germline gives CDR1 MNHNS, CDR2 SASEGT. The data were taken from a study of siplizumab effects on memory and regulatory T cells. Notes on the study in general: Whether the proliferating Tregs (from siplizumab cultures) were suppressive was not confirmed. Siplizumab gave mappable alloreactive CD4+ clones an average Treg-derived fraction of about 69%, against roughly 29% in controls. Naive T cells apparently outstripped memory cells in diversity and seemed major alloresponse contributors.

This table comes from immunoSEQ multiplex PCR, and its TCRdb copy is limited to in-frame clones, with some not included. The repertoire holds roughly 100,000 clones, with 93% as singletons. The source material was Tregs sorted from blood. The chain combines TRBV6-1 with TRBJ2-7; TRBD1 is a possible D gene (5 bases). This TCR came from a human donor in good health. CDR3: CASGKGWNEQYF. CDR3 nucleotides: TGTGCCAGCGGTAAGGGGTGGAACGAGCAGTACTTC.